This T cell receptor beta chain was retrieved from a study of beta chain features in type 1 diabetes. Expressed TCRB transcripts were sequenced because the entire RNA isolate underwent reverse transcription. Some clones are missing from TCRdb's copy, which holds only in-frame ones; the method was immunoSEQ multiplex PCR. The table shows hundreds of thousands of clones, with around 13% occurring only once. There are a few counts of this clone. The source material was naive CD4+ T cells from blood. The receptor was derived from a man younger than 30 in good health.

The CDR3 coding sequence is TGTGCCAGCAGCCTTACCGCCGGCCTAGAGAACTATGGCTACACCTTC. The encoded protein is CASSLTAGLENYGYTF. The chain carries TRBV7-2 and TRBJ1-2; D is unclear. Germline values: CDR1 SGHTA, CDR2 FQGNSA. The germline V and J ends were trimmed by 5 bases and 2 bases, with 18 bases remaining between them. The length of the CDR3 is 16 residues.